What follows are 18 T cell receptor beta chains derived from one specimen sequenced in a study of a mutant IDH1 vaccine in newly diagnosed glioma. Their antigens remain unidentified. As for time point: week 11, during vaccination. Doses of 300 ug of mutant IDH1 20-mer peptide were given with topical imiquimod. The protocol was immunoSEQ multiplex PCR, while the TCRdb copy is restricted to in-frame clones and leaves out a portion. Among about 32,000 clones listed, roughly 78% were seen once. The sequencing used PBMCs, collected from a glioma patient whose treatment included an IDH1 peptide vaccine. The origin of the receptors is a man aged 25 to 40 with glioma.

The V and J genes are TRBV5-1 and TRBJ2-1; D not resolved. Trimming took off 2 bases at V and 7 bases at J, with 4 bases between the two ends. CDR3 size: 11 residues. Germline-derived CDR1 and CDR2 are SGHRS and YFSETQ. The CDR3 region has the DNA TGCGCCAGCAGCTTCGTGAATGAGCAGTTCTTC. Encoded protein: CASSFVNEQFF.

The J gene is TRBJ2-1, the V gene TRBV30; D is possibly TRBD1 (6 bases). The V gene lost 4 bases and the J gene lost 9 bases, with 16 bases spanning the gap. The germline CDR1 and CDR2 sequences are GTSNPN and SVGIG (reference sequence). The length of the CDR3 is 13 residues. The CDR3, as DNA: TGTGCCTGGACAGGGGAAAGGTTCAGTGAGCAGTTCTTC. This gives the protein CAWTGERFSEQFF.

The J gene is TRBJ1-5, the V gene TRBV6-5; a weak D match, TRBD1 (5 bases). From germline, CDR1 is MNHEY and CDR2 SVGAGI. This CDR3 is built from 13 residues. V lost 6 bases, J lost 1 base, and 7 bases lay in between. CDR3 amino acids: CASSRDSNQPQHF. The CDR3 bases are TGTGCCAGCAGCCGGGACAGCAATCAGCCCCAGCATTTT.

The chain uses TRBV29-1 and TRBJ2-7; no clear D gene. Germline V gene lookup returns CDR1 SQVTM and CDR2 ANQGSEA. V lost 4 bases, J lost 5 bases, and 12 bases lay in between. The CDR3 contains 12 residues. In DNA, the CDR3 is TGCAGCGTTGGGGCCCGAGTCCACGAGCAGTACTTC. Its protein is CSVGARVHEQYF.

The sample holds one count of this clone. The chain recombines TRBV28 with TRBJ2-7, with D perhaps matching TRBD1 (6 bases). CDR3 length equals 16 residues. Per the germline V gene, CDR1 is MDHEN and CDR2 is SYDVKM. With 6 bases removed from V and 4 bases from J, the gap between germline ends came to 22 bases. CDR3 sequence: CASRTPGEGEAYEQYF. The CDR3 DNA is TGTGCCAGCAGAACCCCCGGTGAGGGGGAAGCGTACGAGCAGTACTTC.

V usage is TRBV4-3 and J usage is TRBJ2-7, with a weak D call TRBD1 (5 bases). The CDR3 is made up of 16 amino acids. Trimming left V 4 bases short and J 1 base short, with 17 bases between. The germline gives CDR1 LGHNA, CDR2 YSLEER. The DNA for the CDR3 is TGCGCCAGCAGCCCCATGGGGCCGGTAGAATCCTACGAGCAGTACTTC. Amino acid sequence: CASSPMGPVESYEQYF.

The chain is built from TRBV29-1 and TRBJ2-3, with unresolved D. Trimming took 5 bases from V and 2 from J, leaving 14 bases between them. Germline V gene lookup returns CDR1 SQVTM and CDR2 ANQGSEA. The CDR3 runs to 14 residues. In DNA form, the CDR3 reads TGCAGCGTTTCCCTCAGGCAGAACACAGATACGCAGTATTTT. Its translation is CSVSLRQNTDTQYF.

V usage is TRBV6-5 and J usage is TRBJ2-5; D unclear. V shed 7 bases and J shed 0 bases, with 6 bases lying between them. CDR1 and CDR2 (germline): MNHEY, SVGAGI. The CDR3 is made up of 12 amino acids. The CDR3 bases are TGTGCCAGCACTAATTACCAAGAGACCCAGTACTTC. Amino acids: CASTNYQETQYF.

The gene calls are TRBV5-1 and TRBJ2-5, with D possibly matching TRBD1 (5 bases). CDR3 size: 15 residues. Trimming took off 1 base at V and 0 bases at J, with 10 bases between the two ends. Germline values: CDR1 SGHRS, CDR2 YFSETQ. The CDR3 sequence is CASSLSQVDQETQYF. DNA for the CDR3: TGCGCCAGCAGCTTGTCACAGGTGGACCAAGAGACCCAGTACTTC.

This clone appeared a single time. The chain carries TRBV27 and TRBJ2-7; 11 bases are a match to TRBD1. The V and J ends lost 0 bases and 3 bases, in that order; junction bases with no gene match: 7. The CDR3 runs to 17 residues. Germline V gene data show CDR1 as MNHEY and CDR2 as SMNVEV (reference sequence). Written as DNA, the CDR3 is TGTGCCAGCAGTTTATCGTGGGGGGACAGGGGGTTCTACGAGCAGTACTTC. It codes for CASSLSWGDRGFYEQYF.

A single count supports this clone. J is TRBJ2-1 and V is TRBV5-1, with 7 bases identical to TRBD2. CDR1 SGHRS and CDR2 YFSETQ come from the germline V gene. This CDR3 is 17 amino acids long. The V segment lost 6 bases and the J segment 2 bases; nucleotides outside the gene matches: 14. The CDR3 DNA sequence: TGCGCCAGCACAAGGTGGGGGGGGGATGGACCCTACAATGAGCAGTTCTTC. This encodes CASTRWGGDGPYNEQFF.

CDR3 region: CAWSSPFKGETGTQYF. The DNA for the CDR3 is TGTGCCTGGAGTTCGCCGTTTAAGGGGGAAACGGGGACCCAGTACTTC. The rearrangement joins TRBV30 to TRBJ2-5, with D tentatively TRBD1 (6 bases). V was pared by 2 bases and J by 7 bases, with 23 bases between. The CDR3 is 16 residues long. The germline V gene has CDR1 GTSNPN and CDR2 SVGIG (reference sequence).

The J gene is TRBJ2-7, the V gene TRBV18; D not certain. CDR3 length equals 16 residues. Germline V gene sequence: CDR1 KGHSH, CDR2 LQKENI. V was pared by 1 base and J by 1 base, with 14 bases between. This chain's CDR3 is CASSPQVTRFSYEQYF. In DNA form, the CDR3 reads TGTGCCAGCTCACCACAGGTAACACGATTTTCCTACGAGCAGTACTTC. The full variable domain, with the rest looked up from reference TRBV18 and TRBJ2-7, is NAGVMQNPRHLVRRRGQEARLRCSPMKGHSHVYWYRQLPEEGLKFMVYLQKENIIDESGMPKERFSAEFPKEGPSILRIQQVVRGDSAAYFCASSPQVTRFSYEQYFGPGTRLTVT.

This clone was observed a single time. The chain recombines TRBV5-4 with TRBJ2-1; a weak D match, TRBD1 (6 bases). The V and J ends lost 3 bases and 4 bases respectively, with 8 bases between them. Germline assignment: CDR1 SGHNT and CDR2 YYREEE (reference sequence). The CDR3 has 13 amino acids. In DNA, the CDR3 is TGTGCCAGCAGCTCCGGACAGTACAATGAGCAGTTCTTC. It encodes CASSSGQYNEQFF.

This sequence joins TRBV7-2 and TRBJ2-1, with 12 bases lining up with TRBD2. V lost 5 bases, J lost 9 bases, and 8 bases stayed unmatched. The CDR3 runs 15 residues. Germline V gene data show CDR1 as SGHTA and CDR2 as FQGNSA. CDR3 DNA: TGTGCCAGCAGCCCTACTAGCGGGAGGCCTAGTGAGCAGTTCTTC. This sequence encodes CASSPTSGRPSEQFF.

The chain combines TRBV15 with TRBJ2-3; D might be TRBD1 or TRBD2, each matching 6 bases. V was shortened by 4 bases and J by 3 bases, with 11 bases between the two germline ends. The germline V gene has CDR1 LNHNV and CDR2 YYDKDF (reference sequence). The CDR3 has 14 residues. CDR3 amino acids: CATSTGANTDTQYF. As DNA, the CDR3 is TGTGCCACCAGCACGGGGGCCAATACAGATACGCAGTATTTT.

As DNA, the CDR3 is TGTGCCAGCAGCTTGGAGGGAGACATCTGGACAGATACGCAGTATTTT. Protein sequence: CASSLEGDIWTDTQYF. This chain uses TRBV5-6 with TRBJ2-3, with TRBD2 as a possible D gene (5 bases). This CDR3 has 16 residues. V gave up 0 bases and J gave up 3 bases, with 14 bases separating them. Germline V CDR1 and CDR2: SGHDT, YYEEEE.

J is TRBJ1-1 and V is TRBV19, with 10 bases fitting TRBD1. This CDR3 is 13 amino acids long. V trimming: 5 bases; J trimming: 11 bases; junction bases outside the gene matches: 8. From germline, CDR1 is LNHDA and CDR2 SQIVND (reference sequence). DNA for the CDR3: TGTGCCAGTAGTGACAGGGGGCTCACGATCGCTTTCTTT. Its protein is CASSDRGLTIAFF. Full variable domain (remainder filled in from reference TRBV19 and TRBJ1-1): DGGITQSPKYLFRKEGQNVTLSCEQNLNHDAMYWYRQDPGQGLRLIYYSQIVNDFQKGDIAEGYSVSREKKESFPLTVTSAQKNPTAFYLCASSDRGLTIAFFGQGTRLTVV.